This T cell receptor (beta chain) was captured by sequencing in a study of cytomegalovirus exposure and HLA in healthy donors. Germline lookup yields CDR1 MNHNS and CDR2 SASEGT. Trimming took 2 bases from V and 5 from J, leaving 6 bases between them. The CDR3 runs to 12 residues. The PCR made use of 60 Vbeta and 13 Jbeta primers. Clones were read by immunoSEQ multiplex PCR, and TCRdb kept only the in-frame ones, dropping some. The repertoire includes more than 140,000 clones, roughly 82% of them detected once, and 5.7% sits in the top ten. This clone was seen more than once but under ten times. The receptor's source is a man under 40 in good health and CMV-seropositive. Sequencing used PBMCs. This rearrangement joins TRBV6-1 to TRBJ1-1; no firm D call. CDR3 residues: CASSERWTEAFF. The CDR3 DNA reads TGTGCCAGCAGTGAACGGTGGACTGAAGCTTTCTTT.